The rows below give T cell receptor beta chains drawn from one sample of a study of T-cell memory formation after mild COVID-19. One entry per CDR3 protein results from TCRdb running MiXCR on the 5' RACE reads. The repertoire includes about 290,000 distinct CDR3 sequences, approximately 15% of them detected once, and roughly 22% sits in the top ten. Sequenced input: PBMCs or a T cell subset sorted from them (not recorded which). These receptors all come from a man younger than 35 who had mild COVID-19 (a few samples of this study predate the infection). Cell type and time point are not known. Each CDR3 is given with its conserved first and last residue. A D gene is named only where the DNA matches it firmly. Not all rows give a size; the values are once, few, many and, for expanded clones, a class.

CDR3 DNA: TGTGCCGGCGGGGGCTTCTCAGATACGCAGTATTTT
CDR3 protein: CAGGGFSDTQYF
D gene: -
V gene: TRBV28
clone size: few
J gene: TRBJ2-3

CDR3 DNA: TGTGCCAGCAGCTTAATGACTAGCACAGATACGCAGTATTTT
CDR3 protein: CASSLMTSTDTQYF
D gene: -
V gene: TRBV7-9
clone size: -
J gene: TRBJ2-3

CDR3 DNA: TGTGCCAGCAGCTTAGCGTGGACAGGCGGCTCCTGGGGGAATGAGCAGTTCTTC
CDR3 protein: CASSLAWTGGSWGNEQFF
D gene: TRBD1
V gene: TRBV7-9
clone size: -
J gene: TRBJ2-1

CDR3 DNA: TGTGCCAGCAGCTTACGGGGACAGGGGGCAGATACGCAGTATTTT
CDR3 protein: CASSLRGQGADTQYF
D gene: TRBD1
V gene: TRBV7-3
clone size: many
J gene: TRBJ2-3

CDR3 DNA: TGCGCCAGCAGCGACCATTACTCCCGACAGGGGCGTTCGAACACTGAAGCTTTCTTT
CDR3 protein: CASSDHYSRQGRSNTEAFF
D gene: TRBD1
V gene: TRBV5-1
clone size: few
J gene: TRBJ1-1

CDR3 DNA: TGCAGTGCTCCTCCTCCCGGCCGGTTTTACAATGAGCAGTTCTTC
CDR3 protein: CSAPPPGRFYNEQFF
D gene: -
V gene: TRBV20-1
clone size: many
J gene: TRBJ2-1

CDR3 DNA: TGTGCCATCAGTGGGACTAGCGGCCAAGAGACCCAGTACTTC
CDR3 protein: CAISGTSGQETQYF
D gene: TRBD2
V gene: TRBV10-3
clone size: -
J gene: TRBJ2-5

CDR3 DNA: TGTGCCACCAACGCGATTGACGGTAGGGGCGAGCAGTACTTC
CDR3 protein: CATNAIDGRGEQYF
D gene: -
V gene: TRBV15
clone size: -
J gene: TRBJ2-7

CDR3 DNA: TGTGCCAGCAGCTTAGCAGGGGCAGAGACCCAGTACTTC
CDR3 protein: CASSLAGAETQYF
D gene: -
V gene: TRBV7-7
clone size: many
J gene: TRBJ2-5

CDR3 DNA: TGTGCCATCAGTGGGACAGGGGATGGCACAGATACGCAGTATTTT
CDR3 protein: CAISGTGDGTDTQYF
D gene: TRBD1
V gene: TRBV10-3
clone size: -
J gene: TRBJ2-3

CDR3 DNA: TGTGCCAATCGGGACAGGCTTGATCAGCCCCAGCATTTT
CDR3 protein: CANRDRLDQPQHF
D gene: TRBD1
V gene: TRBV10-3
clone size: -
J gene: TRBJ1-5

CDR3 DNA: TGCAGCGCTAGCGGGGGGATGACCGTTGATACGCAGTATTTT
CDR3 protein: CSASGGMTVDTQYF
D gene: TRBD2
V gene: TRBV29-1
clone size: -
J gene: TRBJ2-3

CDR3 DNA: TGTGCCAGCAGCCCTTCCGGGGGGGCCTATGGCTACACCTTC
CDR3 protein: CASSPSGGAYGYTF
D gene: -
V gene: TRBV25-1
clone size: -
J gene: TRBJ1-2

CDR3 DNA: TGTGCCAGCAGCTTAGGGGCTAAGGGGGGAGATACGCAGTATTTT
CDR3 protein: CASSLGAKGGDTQYF
D gene: -
V gene: TRBV7-7
clone size: -
J gene: TRBJ2-3

CDR3 DNA: TGCGCCAGCAGCCAAGAGGGTCAGGGTCGCGACGAGCAGTACTTC
CDR3 protein: CASSQEGQGRDEQYF
D gene: -
V gene: TRBV4-3
clone size: -
J gene: TRBJ2-7

CDR3 DNA: TGCAGCGTTGCTCAGAATAATGAAAAACTGTTTTTT
CDR3 protein: CSVAQNNEKLFF
D gene: -
V gene: TRBV29-1
clone size: -
J gene: TRBJ1-4